Listed below are T cell receptor beta chains from one sample, sequenced in a study of sequential checkpoint blockade in melanoma. The method was immunoSEQ multiplex PCR; TCRdb's version includes in-frame clones alone and lacks a portion of them. The sample has 13,000 or so clones, around two thirds seen once. The sequencing here drew on CD8+ T cells sorted from blood (inferred from file names), taken from a patient given nivolumab and ipilimumab in sequence. Receptors were obtained from a human donor with melanoma. Both conserved end residues are part of each CDR3. Fields, in order: D gene, J gene, clone size, V gene, CDR3 protein, CDR3 DNA. The D gene is left open where the match is weak. Part of the rows lack a size; the others show once, few, many or a class for expanded clones.

NA	TRBJ1-1	NA	TRBV27	CASRDTPNTEAFF	TGTGCCAGCCGGGACACCCCGAACACTGAAGCTTTCTTT
TRBD1	TRBJ2-7	NA	TRBV29-1	CSVSGTGVTYEQYF	TGCAGCGTATCCGGGACAGGGGTTACCTACGAGCAGTACTTC
TRBD2	TRBJ2-7	NA	TRBV30	CAWSVLVAGAYYEQYF	TGTGCCTGGAGTGTATTGGTAGCGGGGGCCTATTACGAGCAGTACTTC
TRBD2	TRBJ2-2	NA	TRBV5-4	CASSPLAGDTGELFF	TGTGCCAGCAGCCCCCTAGCGGGCGACACCGGGGAGCTGTTTTTT
TRBD2	TRBJ2-1	NA	TRBV15	CATSREAPAGGGYNEQFF	TGTGCCACCAGCAGAGAAGCTCCAGCGGGAGGGGGCTACAATGAGCAGTTCTTC
NA	TRBJ1-5	NA	TRBV6-1	CASSPGWNQPQHF	TGTGCCAGCAGCCCCGGTTGGAATCAGCCCCAGCATTTT
NA	TRBJ2-1	NA	TRBV6-6	CASSYSGLANNEQFF	TGTGCCAGCAGTTACTCGGGTCTAGCGAACAATGAGCAGTTCTTC
NA	TRBJ1-1	NA	TRBV27	CASSLLQGRITEAFF	TGTGCCAGCAGTTTATTGCAGGGTAGAATCACTGAAGCTTTCTTT
NA	TRBJ1-5	NA	TRBV30	CAWDRGGQPQHF	TGTGCCTGGGATCGTGGAGGTCAGCCCCAGCATTTT
TRBD1	TRBJ1-2	few	TRBV6-6	CASSDRVGYTF	TGTGCCAGCAGTGACAGGGTTGGCTACACCTTC
NA	TRBJ2-7	once	TRBV13	CASSFSAGTAYEQYF	TGTGCCAGCAGCTTCTCGGCAGGCACTGCCTACGAGCAGTACTTC
NA	TRBJ1-1	NA	TRBV19	CASGWDTMNTEAFF	TGTGCCAGCGGCTGGGACACAATGAACACTGAAGCTTTCTTT
NA	TRBJ2-7	few	TRBV10-3	CAISDMVRDEQYF	TGTGCCATCAGTGATATGGTGAGGGACGAGCAGTACTTC
TRBD1	TRBJ1-2	NA	TRBV13	CASSLSDRGGYGYTF	TGTGCCAGCAGCTTATCAGACAGGGGTGGCTATGGCTACACCTTC
NA	TRBJ1-3	NA	TRBV7-6	CASSPRGGNTIYF	TGTGCCAGCAGCCCTAGGGGTGGAAACACCATATATTTT